Reported below is one T cell receptor beta chain. Its cognate antigen is unknown. In preparing the TRB cDNA libraries, 5' RACE with UMI labels was used. TCRdb re-called the 5' RACE reads, yielding one record per CDR3 amino acid sequence without DNA. This repertoire comprises 55,000 to 65,000 distinct CDR3 sequences; its ten largest clones make up about 4.5%. The CDR3 consists of 15 residues. In germline, CDR1 is SQVTM, CDR2 ANQGSEA. The sample comes from a study of CXCR3-negative and CXCR3-positive naive CD8 T cells. Study results and caveats: After cryopreservation, expression of CXCR3 was partially reduced, and most assays were run with fresh PBMCs. TRBV-TRBJ usage matched between naive CXCR3-negative and CXCR3-positive cells but not between memory cells.

Triplicates of 300,000 cells were sorted from each CD8+ T cell subset. Naive CD8+ T cells showed a CD45RO-CCR7+CD27+CD95- phenotype. This receptor was taken from a human donor in good health. Some clones in this sample may be carry-over from other donors' samples. The genes are TRBV29-1 and TRBJ2-5; TCRdb gives TRBD1 as the D gene, but with no DNA this cannot be confirmed. The sequencing input was naive CXCR3- CD8+ T cells from blood. As to subset: CD45RO-CCR7+CD27+CD95- naive CD8+ T cells lacking CXCR3 (TNR3-). CDR3 sequence reads: CSPRGSGRRKETQYF.